This is a list of T cell receptor beta chains from one sample in a study of post-analysis software for immune sequencing data. TCRdb reanalysed the PCR reads using MiXCR and keeps one entry per CDR3 protein. The profile shows under 900,000 distinct CDR3 sequences, about 57% of them singletons. The sequencing sample was made of blood. The receptor set was obtained from a girl between 10 and 17 years old with multiple sclerosis. The CDR3 runs from the conserved cysteine through the conserved F or W. The D gene is left open where the match is weak. Some rows have no size entry. The others give once, few or many, or a class for an expanded clone.

CASSQGQGGGYNQPQHF,TGTGCCAGCAGCCAAGGGCAGGGTGGGGGATATAATCAGCCCCAGCATTTT,TRBJ1-5,TRBV3-1,NA,few
CASSLGEGLFSRTQYF,TGTGCCAGCAGCTTAGGGGAGGGGCTCTTCAGTCGGACCCAGTACTTC,TRBJ2-5,TRBV7-2,TRBD2,few
CASSVGASLEQFF,TGTGCCAGCAGCGTAGGGGCTAGCCTTGAGCAGTTCTTC,TRBJ2-1,TRBV9,NA,few
CASSLRGRGRISNYGYTF,TGTGCCAGCAGCTTAAGAGGCAGGGGGCGCATTTCTAACTATGGCTACACCTTC,TRBJ1-2,TRBV7-9,TRBD1,NA
CASSLVGTVAGANVLTF,TGTGCCAGCAGCTTGGTGGGGACAGTAGCTGGGGCCAACGTCCTGACTTTC,TRBJ2-6,TRBV5-5,TRBD1,NA
CASSRVVGAHLYEQYF,TGTGCCAGCAGCCGGGTGGTGGGGGCCCACCTCTACGAGCAGTACTTC,TRBJ2-7,TRBV7-2,NA,few
CASSRLRGTYEQYF,TGTGCCAGCAGTCGCCTACGGGGGACCTACGAGCAGTACTTC,TRBJ2-7,TRBV12-3/TRBV12-4,NA,NA
CASSRNNYGYTF,TGTGCCAGCAGTCGGAACAACTATGGCTACACCTTC,TRBJ1-2,TRBV12-3/TRBV12-4,NA,few
CASSPGTGKPLGYGYTF,TGTGCCAGCAGTCCCGGGACAGGGAAGCCCCTTGGCTATGGCTACACCTTC,TRBJ1-2,TRBV27,TRBD1,NA
CSARRQADQPQHF,TGCAGCGCCAGACGTCAAGCGGATCAGCCCCAGCATTTT,TRBJ1-5,TRBV29-1,NA,few
CSARDSSGGRYNSPLHF,TGCAGTGCTAGAGATAGTTCAGGGGGCCGCTATAATTCACCCCTCCACTTT,TRBJ1-6,TRBV20-1,TRBD1,NA
CASSAAQGASTEAFF,TGTGCCAGCAGCGCCGCACAGGGGGCAAGCACTGAAGCTTTCTTT,TRBJ1-1,TRBV7-9,TRBD1,NA
CASSVVQVGWNTEAFF,TGTGCCAGCAGCGTAGTTCAGGTGGGGTGGAACACTGAAGCTTTCTTT,TRBJ1-1,TRBV9,NA,NA
CSVLTGAVDTQYF,TGCAGCGTCCTGACAGGGGCCGTAGATACGCAGTATTTT,TRBJ2-3,TRBV29-1,TRBD1,NA
CATQGGGAGVNTEAFF,TGTGCCACCCAGGGCGGGGGCGCGGGCGTGAACACTGAAGCTTTCTTT,TRBJ1-1,TRBV6-5,NA,NA
CASSYSYPAGSSYEQYF,TGTGCCAGCAGTTACTCTTATCCGGCAGGGAGCTCCTACGAGCAGTACTTC,TRBJ2-7,TRBV6-5,NA,NA
CASSQEGGWTEAFF,TGCGCCAGCAGCCAAGAGGGGGGTTGGACTGAAGCTTTCTTT,TRBJ1-1,TRBV4-1,NA,NA
CASSWTPGGRNYEQYF,TGCGCCAGCAGCTGGACGCCCGGGGGGCGGAACTACGAGCAGTACTTC,TRBJ2-7,TRBV5-1,NA,few
CATSDGRSGQETQYF,TGTGCCACCAGTGATGGGCGGAGCGGACAAGAGACCCAGTACTTC,TRBJ2-5,TRBV24-1,NA,NA
CSSPGGTRETQYF,TGCAGCTCTCCGGGGGGAACGAGGGAGACCCAGTACTTC,TRBJ2-5,TRBV29-1,TRBD2,few
CSARPYSYNEQFF,TGCAGTGCTAGACCCTATAGCTACAATGAGCAGTTCTTC,TRBJ2-1,TRBV20-1,NA,NA
CASSQVEGVDEQYF,TGTGCCAGCAGCCAAGTGGAGGGTGTGGACGAGCAGTACTTC,TRBJ2-7,TRBV4-2,NA,NA
CASSWDSGGSYEQYF,TGTGCCAGCAGTTGGGATAGCGGGGGTTCCTACGAGCAGTACTTC,TRBJ2-7,TRBV6-5,TRBD2,few
CASSLTGGVPYEQYF,TGTGCCAGCAGCTTAACAGGGGGCGTACCCTACGAGCAGTACTTC,TRBJ2-7,TRBV7-2,TRBD1,few
CASSWDSTFNEQFF,TGTGCCAGCAGTTGGGACTCGACCTTCAATGAGCAGTTCTTC,TRBJ2-1,TRBV6-2/TRBV6-3,NA,few
CSAIRDRGRRDEQYF,TGCAGTGCCATCAGGGACAGGGGAAGAAGGGACGAGCAGTACTTC,TRBJ2-7,TRBV20-1,TRBD1,few
CASSLHRTYGYTF,TGTGCCAGCAGCTTACATCGGACCTATGGCTACACCTTC,TRBJ1-2,TRBV7-2,NA,NA
CSVGGREQGDRYGYTF,TGCAGCGTTGGAGGCCGGGAGCAGGGCGACCGCTATGGCTACACCTTC,TRBJ1-2,TRBV29-1,NA,NA
CASSLGGPYGYTF,TGTGCCAGCAGTTTGGGGGGCCCCTATGGCTACACCTTC,TRBJ1-2,TRBV12-3/TRBV12-4,NA,few
CASSFLRWPEAFF,TGTGCCAGCAGTTTTCTCAGGTGGCCTGAAGCTTTCTTT,TRBJ1-1,TRBV12-3/TRBV12-4,NA,once
CAISEVAGVFQYF,TGTGCCATCAGTGAGGTAGCGGGGGTGTTCCAGTACTTC,TRBJ2-5,TRBV10-3,TRBD2,few
CSASAAGTSGDTQYF,TGCAGTGCTTCCGCAGCCGGGACTAGCGGAGATACGCAGTATTTT,TRBJ2-3,TRBV20-1,TRBD2,NA
CASTGQGGMSYYGYTF,TGTGCCAGCACAGGACAGGGAGGAATGAGCTACTATGGCTACACCTTC,TRBJ1-2,TRBV6-5,TRBD1,NA
CASSPSPPLARRNEQFF,TGTGCCAGCAGCCCATCCCCCCCGTTGGCTAGACGCAATGAGCAGTTCTTC,TRBJ2-1,TRBV7-8,NA,NA
CSASVGGYSLRNQPQHF,TGCAGTGCTAGTGTCGGGGGGTACTCACTACGCAATCAGCCCCAGCATTTT,TRBJ1-5,TRBV20-1,NA,NA
CAISERARDGYTF,TGTGCCATCAGTGAGAGGGCTCGGGATGGCTACACCTTC,TRBJ1-2,TRBV10-3,NA,NA
CSVGHPGQSYNEQYF,TGCAGCGTTGGTCACCCGGGACAGAGCTACAATGAGCAGTACTTC,TRBJ2-7,TRBV29-1,TRBD1,NA
CSVEELQGQAFF,TGCAGCGTTGAAGAGTTACAGGGGCAAGCTTTCTTT,TRBJ1-1,TRBV29-1,TRBD1,NA
CSDRPTDTQYF,TGCAGCGACCGGCCCACAGATACGCAGTATTTT,TRBJ2-3,TRBV29-1,NA,NA
CASSATSGKDEQYF,TGTGCCAGCAGTGCTACTAGCGGGAAGGACGAGCAGTACTTC,TRBJ2-7,TRBV6-1,TRBD2,NA